This T cell receptor beta chain is from a study of PD-L1 blockade in urothelial cancer. The CDR3 runs to 19 residues. V shed 3 bases, J shed 3 bases, and the junction held 22 bases outside the gene matches. CDR1 SQVTM and CDR2 ANQGSEA come from the germline V gene. The protocol was immunoSEQ multiplex PCR, while the TCRdb copy is restricted to in-frame clones and leaves out a portion. The sample comprises 85,000 to 90,000 clones, roughly 84% of which are singletons, and around an eighth rests with the top ten. Stated time point: pretreatment peripheral blood. This receptor was obtained from a man aged 60-69 years with urothelial cancer. J is TRBJ1-2 and V is TRBV29-1; 7 nucleotides match TRBD1. Sequenced here: PBMCs, sampled around atezolizumab (anti-PD-L1) treatment. CDR3 DNA: TGCAGCGTTGAGGGGGCGGGCAGGGGGACGGCATCAATTGACTATGGCTACACCTTC. This translates into CSVEGAGRGTASIDYGYTF.